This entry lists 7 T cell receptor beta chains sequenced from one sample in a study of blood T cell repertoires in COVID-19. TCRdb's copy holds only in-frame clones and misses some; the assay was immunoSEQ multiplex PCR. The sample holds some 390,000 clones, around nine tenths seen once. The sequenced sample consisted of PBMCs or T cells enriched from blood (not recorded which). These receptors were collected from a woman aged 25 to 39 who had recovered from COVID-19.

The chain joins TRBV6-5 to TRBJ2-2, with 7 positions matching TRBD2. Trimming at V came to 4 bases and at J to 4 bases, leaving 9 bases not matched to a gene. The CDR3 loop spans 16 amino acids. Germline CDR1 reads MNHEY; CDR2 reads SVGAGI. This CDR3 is CASSWRLAGATGELFF. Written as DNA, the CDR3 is TGTGCCAGCAGTTGGCGACTAGCCGGGGCCACCGGGGAGCTGTTTTTT.

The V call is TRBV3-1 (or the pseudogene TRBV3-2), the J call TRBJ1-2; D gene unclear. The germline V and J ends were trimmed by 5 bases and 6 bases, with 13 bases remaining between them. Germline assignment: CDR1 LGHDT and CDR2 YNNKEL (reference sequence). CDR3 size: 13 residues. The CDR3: CASSSRSNNGYTF. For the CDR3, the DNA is TGTGCCAGCAGCTCCCGCTCAAACAATGGCTACACCTTC.

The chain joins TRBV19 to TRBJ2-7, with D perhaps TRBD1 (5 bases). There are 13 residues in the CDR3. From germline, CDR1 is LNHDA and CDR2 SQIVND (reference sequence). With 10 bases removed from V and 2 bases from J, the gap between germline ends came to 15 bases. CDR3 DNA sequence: TGTGCCACTGCGGCAGGGCCCCCCTACGAGCAGTACTTC. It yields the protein CATAAGPPYEQYF. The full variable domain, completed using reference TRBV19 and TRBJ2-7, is DGGITQSPKYLFRKEGQNVTLSCEQNLNHDAMYWYRQDPGQGLRLIYYSQIVNDFQKGDIAEGYSVSREKKESFPLTVTSAQKNPTAFYLCATAAGPPYEQYFGPGTRLTVT.

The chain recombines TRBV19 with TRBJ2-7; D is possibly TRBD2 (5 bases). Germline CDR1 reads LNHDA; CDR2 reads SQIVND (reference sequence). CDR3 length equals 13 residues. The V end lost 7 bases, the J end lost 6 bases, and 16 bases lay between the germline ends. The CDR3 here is CASNPGVGGEQYF. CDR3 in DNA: TGTGCCAGTAATCCTGGGGTTGGAGGCGAGCAGTACTTC.

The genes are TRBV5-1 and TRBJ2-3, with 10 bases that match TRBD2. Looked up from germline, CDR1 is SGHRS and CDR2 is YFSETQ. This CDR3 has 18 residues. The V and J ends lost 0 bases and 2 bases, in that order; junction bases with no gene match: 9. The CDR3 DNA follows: TGCGCCAGCAGCTTGGCGGGTGTCCTAGCGGGAGTCACAGATACGCAGTATTTT. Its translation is CASSLAGVLAGVTDTQYF.

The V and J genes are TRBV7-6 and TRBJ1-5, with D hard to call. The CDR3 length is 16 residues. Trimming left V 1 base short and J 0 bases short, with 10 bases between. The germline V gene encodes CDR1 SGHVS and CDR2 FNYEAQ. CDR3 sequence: CASSLGFRNSNQPQHF. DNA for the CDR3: TGTGCCAGCAGCTTAGGCTTCAGGAATAGCAATCAGCCCCAGCATTTT.

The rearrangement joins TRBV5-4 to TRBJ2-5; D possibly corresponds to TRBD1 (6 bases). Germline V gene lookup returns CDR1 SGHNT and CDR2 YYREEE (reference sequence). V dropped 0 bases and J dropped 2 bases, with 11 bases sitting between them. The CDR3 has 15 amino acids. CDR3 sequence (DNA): TGTGCCAGCAGCTTGGGAGGGGACAATCAAGAGACCCAGTACTTC. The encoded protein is CASSLGGDNQETQYF.